The next 26 T cell receptor beta chains were all read from a single sample in a study of blood T cell repertoires in COVID-19. Clones were sequenced by immunoSEQ multiplex PCR, and TCRdb holds only the in-frame ones, with some missing. The data hold approximately 38,000 clones, with roughly 87% observed a single time. Sequencing used peripheral blood. The receptors shown here come from a human donor in a cohort sampled during active COVID-19.

This rearrangement joins TRBV29-1 to TRBJ1-1; 7 bases match TRBD1. CDR1 and CDR2 (germline): SQVTM, ANQGSEA. CDR3 length: 14 residues. The V gene end was trimmed by 2 bases and the J gene end by 6 bases; junction bases not matched to a gene: 9. CDR3 residues: CSVEMRAGGSEAFF. For the CDR3, the DNA is TGCAGCGTTGAAATGAGGGCAGGGGGGTCTGAAGCTTTCTTT.

The chain couples TRBV7-9 to TRBJ2-7; a weak D match, TRBD2 (5 bases). The V gene's germline CDR1 is SEHNR and CDR2 FQNEAQ (reference sequence). Trimming took off 1 base at V and 3 bases at J, with 19 bases between the two ends. The CDR3 is 17 amino acids. CDR3 residues: CASSLVEGLLGNYEQYF. The DNA of the CDR3 is TGTGCCAGCAGCTTAGTCGAGGGCCTTTTGGGGAACTACGAGCAGTACTTC. The variable domain in full, with the rest retrieved from reference TRBV7-9 and TRBJ2-7, is DTGVSQNPRHKITKRGQNVTFRCDPISEHNRLYWYRQTLGQGPEFLTYFQNEAQLEKSRLLSDRFSAERPKGSFSTLEIQRTEQGDSAMYLCASSLVEGLLGNYEQYFGPGTRLTVT.

The V gene is TRBV4-1, the J gene TRBJ1-3, with D hard to call. This CDR3 comprises 14 residues. Germline V CDR1 and CDR2: MGHRA, YSYEKL. V was pared by 1 base and J by 3 bases, with 7 bases between. The CDR3 loop reads CASSQAGSGNTIYF. In DNA form, the CDR3 reads TGCGCCAGCAGCCAAGCCGGGAGTGGAAACACCATATATTTT.

This chain links TRBV6-5 with TRBJ1-5; D is unclear. This CDR3 has 14 residues. Per germline, CDR1 MNHEY and CDR2 SVGAGI. Trimming took off 6 bases at V and 1 base at J, with 10 bases between the two ends. The CDR3 DNA reads as TGTGCCAGCAGAAGACACCCCAGCAATCAGCCCCAGCATTTT. This codes for CASRRHPSNQPQHF.

The chain carries TRBV28 and TRBJ1-6, with a possible D match to TRBD1 (6 bases). There are 14 residues in the CDR3. Trimming left V 4 bases short and J 7 bases short, with 11 bases between. Germline V gene lookup returns CDR1 MDHEN and CDR2 SYDVKM. The CDR3 sequence is CASSSTGSNSPLHF. As DNA, the CDR3 is TGTGCCAGCAGTTCTACAGGGTCCAATTCACCCCTCCACTTT.

The chain joins TRBV13 to TRBJ1-2; tentative D call: TRBD1 (6 bases). Trimming stripped 6 bases from V and 7 bases from J, with 15 bases between. Germline CDR1 and CDR2: PRHDT and FYEKMQ (reference sequence). The CDR3 has 13 amino acids. Written as DNA, the CDR3 is TGTGCCAGCAGGCGCGGGGGGGCGCTTGGCTACACCTTC. The encoded protein is CASRRGGALGYTF.

J is TRBJ2-7 and V is TRBV7-9; D uncertain. The V end was cut by 3 bases, the J end by 0 bases, with 9 bases between. Germline V gene lookup returns CDR1 SEHNR and CDR2 FQNEAQ (reference sequence). The CDR3 extends over 14 amino acids. As DNA, the CDR3 is TGTGCCAGCAGCTTTGGTCGGTCCTCCTACGAGCAGTACTTC. It codes for CASSFGRSSYEQYF.

The rearrangement uses TRBV27 and TRBJ2-7; D is uncertain. Trimming took 4 bases from V and 3 from J, leaving 7 bases between them. CDR1 and CDR2 from the germline V gene are MNHEY and SMNVEV (reference sequence). The CDR3 loop spans 12 amino acids. The DNA of the CDR3 is TGTGCCAGCAGTTCCTCAGTCTACGAGCAGTACTTC. Its translation: CASSSSVYEQYF.

The chain links TRBV7-8 to TRBJ1-2; no firm D call. This CDR3 contains 14 residues. Germline values: CDR1 SGHVS, CDR2 FQNEAQ. The V gene lost 1 base and the J gene lost 4 bases, with 10 bases spanning the gap. CDR3 DNA sequence: TGTGCCAGCAGCTTAGAGGCAGGCACCTATGGCTACACCTTC. It codes for CASSLEAGTYGYTF.

The V call is TRBV28, the J call TRBJ1-2, with D perhaps TRBD1 (6 bases). The V gene lost 3 bases and the J gene lost 2 bases, with 10 bases spanning the gap. This CDR3 is 14 amino acids long. The germline CDR1 and CDR2 sequences are MDHEN and SYDVKM. CDR3 DNA: TGTGCCAGCAGTTTGGGCGGGGGCAACTATGGCTACACCTTC. Translation gives CASSLGGGNYGYTF.

This clone has only a few counts. The CDR3 sequence is CATSRSQVRDTQYF. CDR3 DNA: TGTGCCACCAGCCGCTCCCAGGTTCGGGATACGCAGTATTTT. This chain connects TRBV15 to TRBJ2-3; D is ambiguous. This CDR3 is built from 14 residues. The germline V gene encodes CDR1 LNHNV and CDR2 YYDKDF (reference sequence). With 5 bases removed from V and 6 bases from J, the gap between germline ends came to 15 bases.

The V gene is TRBV12-3 or TRBV12-4, the J gene TRBJ1-1, with TRBD1 as a possible D gene (6 bases). This CDR3 contains 12 residues. The CDR3 nucleotides are TGTGCAAGCGGGGGCTTGAACACTGAAGCTTTCTTT. It is translated as CASGGLNTEAFF.

The V gene is TRBV9, the J gene TRBJ2-7; 7 nucleotides line up with TRBD1. Looked up from germline, CDR1 is SGDLS and CDR2 is YYNGEE. This CDR3 spans 15 amino acids. With 0 bases clipped from V and 2 bases from J, the junction kept 5 bases outside the gene matches. CDR3 sequence: CASSVGVTGAYEQYF. For the CDR3, the DNA is TGTGCCAGCAGCGTAGGAGTCACAGGGGCCTACGAGCAGTACTTC.

The chain couples TRBV4-2 to TRBJ2-6; perhaps TRBD1 as D (6 bases). The CDR3 runs 18 residues. Germline lookup yields CDR1 LGHNA and CDR2 YNFKEQ. V lost 4 bases and J lost 0, with 16 bases in between. CDR3 amino acids: CASSPWTDYPSGANVLTF. CDR3 in DNA: TGTGCCAGCAGCCCATGGACAGATTACCCCTCTGGGGCCAACGTCCTGACTTTC.

V gene TRBV15 combines with J gene TRBJ2-3, with 14 bases aligning to TRBD2. V dropped 0 bases and J dropped 7; count of bases not matched to a gene: 9. The CDR3 spans 18 residues. The germline CDR1 and CDR2 sequences are LNHNV and YYDKDF (reference sequence). This CDR3 is CATSRDPLGTSGRNTQYF. CDR3 nucleotides: TGTGCCACCAGCAGAGATCCCCTCGGGACTAGCGGGAGAAATACGCAGTATTTT.

This clone showed up just once. This chain connects TRBV6-2 or TRBV6-3 to TRBJ2-3; D possibly corresponds to TRBD2 (6 bases). The V gene's germline CDR1 is MNHEY and CDR2 SVGEGT. The CDR3 is 14 residues long. V was trimmed by 4 bases and J by 2 bases, leaving 10 bases between them. CDR3 nucleotide sequence: TGTGCCAGCAGTTTGGCGGGACCCACAGATACGCAGTATTTT. Translated: CASSLAGPTDTQYF.

The CDR3: CASSSTGGDQPQHF. CDR3 nucleotides: TGTGCCAGTAGTTCGACAGGGGGCGATCAGCCCCAGCATTTT. The V gene is TRBV19, the J gene TRBJ1-5, with 10 bases lining up with TRBD1. This CDR3 is 14 amino acids long. V lost 5 bases, J lost 5 bases, and 3 bases stayed unmatched. The germline gives CDR1 LNHDA, CDR2 SQIVND (reference sequence).

V and J are TRBV11-3 and TRBJ2-5; a possible D gene is TRBD1 (6 bases). Germline V gene data show CDR1 as SGHNT and CDR2 as YENEEA. CDR3 length: 17 residues. The V and J ends lost 2 bases and 4 bases respectively, with 20 bases between them. For the CDR3, the DNA is TGTGCCAGCAGCTTAACGTGGGCAGGGGATGCCTCAGAGACCCAGTACTTC. It specifies CASSLTWAGDASETQYF.

The V gene is TRBV7-8, the J gene TRBJ2-2; TRBD2 might be the D (6 bases). Germline V lookup: CDR1 SGHVS, CDR2 FQNEAQ. Trimming removed 6 bases at V and 5 bases at J, with 10 bases between. This CDR3 is 13 amino acids long. CDR3 amino acids: CASRKRETGELFF. The CDR3 nucleotides are TGTGCCAGCAGGAAACGGGAGACCGGGGAGCTGTTTTTT.

This clone turned up a few times. V is TRBV19 and J is TRBJ1-5; D possibly corresponds to TRBD1 (5 bases). V shed 3 bases and J shed 3 bases, with 21 bases lying between them. The CDR3 length is 18 residues. Germline lookup yields CDR1 LNHDA and CDR2 SQIVND (reference sequence). CDR3: CASSMGPPETVYNQPQHF. In DNA form, the CDR3 reads TGTGCCAGTAGTATGGGCCCCCCCGAGACAGTCTACAATCAGCCCCAGCATTTT.

The chain has TRBV9 and TRBJ2-1; 7 bases are shared with TRBD1. The CDR3 is 18 amino acids. Germline-derived CDR1 and CDR2 are SGDLS and YYNGEE. V lost 0 bases, J lost 0 bases, and 9 bases stayed unmatched. CDR3 in amino acids: CASSVEGGGGYSYNEQFF. The CDR3 coding sequence is TGTGCCAGCAGCGTAGAAGGGGGCGGCGGCTACTCCTACAATGAGCAGTTCTTC.

The rearrangement links TRBV9 to TRBJ1-4; D possibly corresponds to TRBD1 (6 bases). The CDR3 consists of 14 residues. From germline, CDR1 is SGDLS and CDR2 YYNGEE. Trimming took off 5 bases at V and 3 bases at J, with 11 bases between the two ends. CDR3 sequence: CASSYSGANEKLFF. The CDR3 DNA reads as TGTGCCAGCAGTTATTCAGGGGCTAATGAAAAACTGTTTTTT.

This chain joins TRBV27 and TRBJ2-1; TRBD2 matches at 8 bases. With V trimmed by 6 bases and J by 7 bases, 14 bases remained unmatched. The germline V gene has CDR1 MNHEY and CDR2 SMNVEV (reference sequence). The CDR3 length is 16 residues. CDR3 sequence reads: CASSQAYGGARNEQFF. The CDR3 nucleotides read TGTGCCAGCAGCCAGGCCTACGGGGGGGCCCGGAATGAGCAGTTCTTC.

V and J are TRBV20-1 and TRBJ2-7, with 8 bases lining up with TRBD1. Germline assignment: CDR1 DFQATT and CDR2 SNEGSKA (reference sequence). The CDR3 sequence is 13 residues long. V was clipped by 3 bases and J by 4 bases; unmatched bases: 5. In DNA form, the CDR3 reads TGCAGTGCTAGTACAGGGGGTATTTACGAGCAGTACTTC. This sequence encodes CSASTGGIYEQYF.

The chain uses TRBV7-9 and TRBJ1-5; no clear D gene. Deletions cut 1 base from V and 4 bases from J, with 5 bases between. Germline values: CDR1 SEHNR, CDR2 FQNEAQ (reference sequence). The CDR3 contains 13 residues. The CDR3 DNA follows: TGTGCCAGCAGCTTAGACAGTAATCAGCCCCAGCATTTT. Protein: CASSLDSNQPQHF.

The table lists this clone with a few counts. The chain employs TRBV4-1 and TRBJ2-7; 7 bases align to TRBD1. Germline V gene data show CDR1 as MGHRA and CDR2 as YSYEKL. CDR3 length equals 14 residues. After removal of 5 bases from V and 2 bases from J, the junction contained 6 bases not matched to a gene. The CDR3 region is CASSYTGTAYEQYF. CDR3 nucleotide sequence: TGCGCCAGCAGCTACACCGGGACAGCCTACGAGCAGTACTTC.